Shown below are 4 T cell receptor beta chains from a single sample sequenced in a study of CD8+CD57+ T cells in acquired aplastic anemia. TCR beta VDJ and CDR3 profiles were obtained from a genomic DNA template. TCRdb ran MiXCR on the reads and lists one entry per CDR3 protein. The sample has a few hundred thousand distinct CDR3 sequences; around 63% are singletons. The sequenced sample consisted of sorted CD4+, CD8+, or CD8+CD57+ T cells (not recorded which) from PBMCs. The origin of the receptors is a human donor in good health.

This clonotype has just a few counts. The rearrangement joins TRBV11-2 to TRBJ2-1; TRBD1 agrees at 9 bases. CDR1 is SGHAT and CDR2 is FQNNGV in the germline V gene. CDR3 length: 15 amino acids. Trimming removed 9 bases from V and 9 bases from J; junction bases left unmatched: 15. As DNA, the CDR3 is TGTGCCAGTAGTCCCCCGGGCGGGACAGGGATTGAGCAGTTCTTC. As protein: CASSPPGGTGIEQFF.

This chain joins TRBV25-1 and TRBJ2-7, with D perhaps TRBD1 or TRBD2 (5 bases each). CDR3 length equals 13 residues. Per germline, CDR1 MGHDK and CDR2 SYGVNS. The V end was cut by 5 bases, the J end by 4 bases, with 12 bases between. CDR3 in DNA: TGTGCCAGCAGTTCACCGGGGCGGTACGAGCAGTACTTC. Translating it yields CASSSPGRYEQYF.

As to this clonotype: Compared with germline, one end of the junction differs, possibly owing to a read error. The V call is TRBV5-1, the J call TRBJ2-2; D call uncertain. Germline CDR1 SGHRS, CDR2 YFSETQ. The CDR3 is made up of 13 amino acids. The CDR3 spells CASSPGLTGELFF. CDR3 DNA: TGTGCCAGCAGCCCCGGATTGACCGGGGAGCTGTTTTTT.

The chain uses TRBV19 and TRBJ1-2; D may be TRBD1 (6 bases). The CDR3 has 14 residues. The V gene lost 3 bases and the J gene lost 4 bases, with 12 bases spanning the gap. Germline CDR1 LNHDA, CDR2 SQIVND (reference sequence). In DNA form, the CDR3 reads TGTGCCAGTAGTATGACAGGAGATAGCTATGGCTACACCTTC. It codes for CASSMTGDSYGYTF.